This T cell receptor beta chain was found in a study of response to subunit inactivated influenza vaccine. The CDR3 runs to 19 residues. CDR1 and CDR2 (germline): SGHVS, FQNEAQ. About this clonotype itself: Its antigen remains unknown. One end of the junction is discordant with germline, which a read error may explain.

Overall study findings and caveats: Seasonal influenza vaccination, on each occasion, was suggested by the authors to recruit few new T cells.

TCRdb called the RT-PCR reads again in MiXCR, with one record for every CDR3 protein. Of 650,000 to 800,000 distinct CDR3 sequences detected, around 20% appear once; the ten largest clones hold roughly a tenth. The TCR comes from a man in his forties or fifties who received an inactivated influenza vaccine. The sample in question was PBMCs from blood, obtained more than 4 days after vaccination. V gene TRBV7-8 combines with J gene TRBJ2-7; 10 nucleotides agree with TRBD1. The CDR3 region is CASSLAAGTGVFRSYEQYF. Written as DNA, the CDR3 is TGTGCCAGCAGCCTAGCCGCCGGGACAGGGGTTTTCCGCTCCTACGAGCAGTACTTC.